The 6 T cell receptor beta chains below come from one sample, sequenced in a study of sequential checkpoint blockade in melanoma. The treatment here: randomized to nivolumab then ipilimumab (arm A) or the reverse (arm B). The table came from immunoSEQ multiplex PCR; TCRdb's copy has only in-frame clones and leaves some out. The table has about 32,000 clones, more than 65% seen once; the top ten hold 15% to 20%. The sequencing here drew on CD8+ T cells sorted from blood (inferred from file names), taken from a patient given nivolumab and ipilimumab in sequence. Source of these receptors: a human donor with melanoma.

This rearrangement joins TRBV18 to TRBJ2-5; D is perhaps TRBD2 (5 bases). With 6 bases removed from V and 3 bases from J, the gap between germline ends came to 17 bases. The CDR3 length is 15 residues. Germline values: CDR1 KGHSH, CDR2 LQKENI. CDR3 amino acids: CASSPSRGIEETQYF. The CDR3, as DNA: TGTGCCAGCTCCCCCTCCCGGGGAATAGAAGAGACCCAGTACTTC. Full variable domain (remainder filled in from reference TRBV18 and TRBJ2-5): NAGVMQNPRHLVRRRGQEARLRCSPMKGHSHVYWYRQLPEEGLKFMVYLQKENIIDESGMPKERFSAEFPKEGPSILRIQQVVRGDSAAYFCASSPSRGIEETQYFGPGTRLLVL.

The chain is built from TRBV29-1 and TRBJ2-7; D is ambiguous. The CDR3 runs 15 residues. In germline, CDR1 is SQVTM, CDR2 ANQGSEA. The ends were cut back, 0 bases at V and 3 bases at J, with 15 bases in the middle. Written as DNA, the CDR3 is TGCAGCGTTGAAGAAGATGTAGGCTGGAGCTACGAGCAGTACTTC. Translated: CSVEEDVGWSYEQYF.

This chain links TRBV5-1 with TRBJ2-3; D may be TRBD1 (6 bases). This CDR3 comprises 15 residues. Trimming removed 4 bases from V and 1 base from J, with 13 bases in between. Germline CDR1 SGHRS, CDR2 YFSETQ. In nucleotides, the CDR3 is TGCGCCAGCAGCACCGGACAGTGGGGCACAGATACGCAGTATTTT. Protein product: CASSTGQWGTDTQYF.

The chain is built from TRBV6-6 and TRBJ1-1; D is possibly TRBD1 (6 bases). The CDR3 spans 15 residues. The V end lost 2 bases, the J end lost 2 bases, and 12 bases lay between the germline ends. Germline V gene sequence: CDR1 MNHNY, CDR2 SVGAGI (reference sequence). The CDR3 sequence is CASSYPRGGNTEAFF. The CDR3 bases are TGTGCCAGCAGTTACCCCCGCGGGGGCAACACTGAAGCTTTCTTT.

V usage is TRBV6-5 and J usage is TRBJ1-1; TRBD1 aligns across 11 bases. The CDR3 sequence is 15 residues long. V lost 1 base, J lost 3 bases, and 1 base stayed unmatched. Germline V gene lookup returns CDR1 MNHEY and CDR2 SVGAGI. The CDR3 here is CASSYWGQGDTEAFF. Written as DNA, the CDR3 is TGTGCCAGCAGTTACTGGGGACAGGGGGACACTGAAGCTTTCTTT.

The chain employs TRBV28 and TRBJ1-1; 7 bases are shared with TRBD1. Germline loops: CDR1 MDHEN, CDR2 SYDVKM. CDR3 length: 16 amino acids. With 3 bases clipped from V and 1 base from J, the junction kept 8 bases outside the gene matches. The CDR3 DNA is TGTGCCAGCAGTTTGTTCGCGGGACAGTGGAACACTGAAGCTTTCTTT. Protein: CASSLFAGQWNTEAFF.